What follows are 3 T cell receptor beta chains derived from one specimen sequenced in a study of blood T cell repertoires in COVID-19. Sequenced by immunoSEQ multiplex PCR; TCRdb stores in-frame clones only, minus some. The table has 35,000 to 50,000 clones, more than 80% seen once. The sample consisted of peripheral blood. These receptor sequences come from a man aged 55 to 69 with acute or convalescent COVID-19.

This clone was counted a single time. This chain links TRBV7-2 with TRBJ2-2; 7 nucleotides line up with TRBD2. The length of the CDR3 is 17 residues. V was clipped by 7 bases and J by 7 bases; unmatched bases: 18. From germline, CDR1 is SGHTA and CDR2 FQGNSA. The DNA for the CDR3 is TGTGCCAGCAACCCTAGCTCCTCGGGGGGAGGTGTCGGGGAGCTGTTTTTT. Translation gives CASNPSSSGGGVGELFF.

The J gene is TRBJ2-3, the V gene TRBV3-1 (or the pseudogene TRBV3-2); tentative D call: TRBD1 (6 bases). Trimming took off 2 bases at V and 3 bases at J, with 15 bases between the two ends. Germline lookup yields CDR1 LGHDT and CDR2 YNNKEL (reference sequence). This CDR3 region has 16 residues. Here the CDR3 reads CASSQSRQGWTDTQYF. CDR3 DNA: TGTGCCAGCAGCCAAAGCCGCCAGGGGTGGACAGATACGCAGTATTTT.

This chain connects TRBV9 to TRBJ1-4; TRBD1 aligns across 10 bases. V shed 2 bases and J 7 bases; nucleotides not matched to a gene: 8. The V gene's germline CDR1 is SGDLS and CDR2 YYNGEE. The CDR3 sequence is 16 residues long. The CDR3 DNA reads as TGTGCCAGCAGCGTGGGAGGACAGGGGGGCGGTGAAAAACTGTTTTTT. This sequence encodes CASSVGGQGGGEKLFF.